These 20 T cell receptor beta chains were sequenced from one sample in a study of T cell responses to AZD1222 COVID-19 vaccine (dated by TCRdb to about 2021). Libraries came from the immunoSEQ multiplex PCR assay. In TCRdb, the immuneACCESS table is reduced to in-frame sequences with V and J assigned. These tables do not hold every clone; where another copy was compared, an unresolved V gene accounts for under half, and the others remain unexplained. A total of about 88,000 clones appear in this sample, 92% of them only once. Clones ranked in the top ten supply approximately 5.2% of the sample. According to the study, the label for this sample's time point signals: baseline before first vaccination. The starting material was peripheral blood, obtained on day 0 of AZD1222 vaccination. Source of these receptors: an adult in good health.

V is TRBV23-1 and J is TRBJ2-7; weak D call: TRBD1 (5 bases). TRBV23-1 is an ORF for which the function is uncertain. CDR3 size: 15 residues. The ends were cut back, 0 bases at V and 2 bases at J, with 11 bases in the middle. The DNA of the CDR3 is TGCGCCAGCAGTCAATCGTCTGGCAGGGCCTACGAGCAGTACTTC. Its translation: CASSQSSGRAYEQYF.

The V gene is TRBV27, the J gene TRBJ2-1; 10 bases are shared with TRBD2. V lost 6 bases, J lost 5 bases, and 4 bases stayed unmatched. Germline V lookup: CDR1 MNHEY, CDR2 SMNVEV (reference sequence). The CDR3 covers 14 residues. The CDR3 protein is CASRLGLANNEQFF. The CDR3, as DNA: TGTGCCAGCAGGCTGGGACTAGCGAACAATGAGCAGTTCTTC.

The chain uses TRBV5-1 and TRBJ2-1, with unresolved D. Germline V lookup: CDR1 SGHRS, CDR2 YFSETQ. V dropped 0 bases and J dropped 4 bases, with 8 bases sitting between them. The CDR3 runs 14 residues. Here the CDR3 reads CASSLGPVYNEQFF. The CDR3 DNA is TGCGCCAGCAGCTTGGGACCGGTGTACAATGAGCAGTTCTTC.

The rearrangement uses TRBV2 and TRBJ2-3, with 10 bases lining up with TRBD2. The junction had 18 bases not matched to a gene; V was cut back by 11 bases and J by 4 bases. CDR1 is SNHLY, CDR2 FYNNEI, per germline. The CDR3 covers 17 residues. The CDR3 DNA reads as TGTGCCGTCTTCCTCGCCCCCCTAGCGGGAGTACCAGATACGCAGTATTTT. Translation gives CAVFLAPLAGVPDTQYF.

J is TRBJ2-2 and V is TRBV27; TRBD2 matches at 9 bases. The CDR3 extends over 14 amino acids. The V and J ends lost 2 bases and 10 bases, in that order; junction bases with no gene match: 5. The germline gives CDR1 MNHEY, CDR2 SMNVEV (reference sequence). The chain's CDR3 is CASSLLAGGVELFF. CDR3 coding DNA: TGTGCCAGCAGTTTACTTGCGGGAGGGGTGGAGCTGTTTTTT.

The V and J genes are TRBV10-3 and TRBJ1-6; tentative D call: TRBD1 (5 bases). Germline CDR1 and CDR2: ENHRY and SYGVKD. The CDR3 contains 13 residues. Trimming stripped 7 bases from V and 7 bases from J, with 11 bases between. The CDR3: CAITGDGNSPLHF. The CDR3 DNA reads TGTGCCATCACGGGGGACGGCAATTCACCCCTCCACTTT.

The rearrangement joins TRBV12-3 or TRBV12-4 to TRBJ1-5; D not certain. V was shortened by 3 bases and J by 6 bases, with 6 bases between the two germline ends. This CDR3 is built from 12 residues. CDR3 sequence: CASSFLGQPQHF. The CDR3 DNA follows: TGTGCCAGCAGTTTTTTGGGTCAGCCCCAGCATTTT.

V is TRBV27 and J is TRBJ2-3; tentatively, D is TRBD1 or TRBD2 (6 bases each). The CDR3 runs 15 residues. The germline V gene has CDR1 MNHEY and CDR2 SMNVEV (reference sequence). Trimming shortened V by 5 bases and J by 3 bases, and 15 bases separated the two germline ends. The CDR3 DNA reads TGTGCCAGCAGTGCCCAGCGGAGGGGGACAGATACGCAGTATTTT. Amino acid sequence: CASSAQRRGTDTQYF.

J is TRBJ2-5 and V is TRBV10-1; 7 bases align to TRBD1. V lost 6 bases to trimming and J lost 5 bases; unmatched junction nucleotides: 9. This CDR3 is built from 14 residues. CDR1 and CDR2 from the germline V gene are WNHNN and SYGVQD (reference sequence). The CDR3 DNA reads TGCGCCAGCAGCGGGGACAGCTCCTCGGAGACCCAGTACTTC. Its protein is CASSGDSSSETQYF.

The J gene is TRBJ2-2, the V gene TRBV28; 9 bases are a match to TRBD1. Losses at the gene ends were 3 bases for V and 6 bases for J; bases not matched to a gene: 5. Germline CDR1 and CDR2: MDHEN and SYDVKM. The CDR3 runs 15 residues. The CDR3 nucleotides are TGTGCCAGCAGTTTGTCCGGGACAGGGTCCGGGGAGCTGTTTTTT. Amino acid sequence: CASSLSGTGSGELFF.

J is TRBJ1-5 and V is TRBV24-1; maybe TRBD1 (6 bases). Germline values: CDR1 KGHDR, CDR2 SFDVKD. Between the trimmed V and J ends, which lost 6 bases and 2 bases, there was a span of 13 bases. This CDR3 region has 15 residues. The CDR3 sequence: CATSRGTPGNQPQHF. The DNA for the CDR3 is TGTGCCACCAGTAGAGGGACACCCGGCAATCAGCCCCAGCATTTT.

This chain connects TRBV3-1 (or the pseudogene TRBV3-2) to TRBJ1-2; possible D gene TRBD1, 6 bases. Germline CDR1 LGHDT, CDR2 YNNKEL (reference sequence). The V end was cut by 1 base, the J end by 0 bases, with 12 bases between. The CDR3 contains 16 residues. Here the CDR3 DNA reads TGTGCCAGCAGCCAAGTCGCAGGGGCACCTAACTATGGCTACACCTTC. Protein: CASSQVAGAPNYGYTF.

This chain joins TRBV27 and TRBJ2-5; no reliable D call. Deletions cut 1 base from V and 4 bases from J, with 10 bases between. The CDR3 extends over 14 amino acids. Germline values: CDR1 MNHEY, CDR2 SMNVEV (reference sequence). The CDR3 spells CASSLYSRIETQYF. For the CDR3, the DNA is TGTGCCAGCAGTTTATACTCGAGGATAGAGACCCAGTACTTC.

This clone was counted once. V usage is TRBV29-1 and J usage is TRBJ1-5; maybe TRBD1 (6 bases). The CDR3 consists of 12 residues. V was trimmed by 3 bases and J by 9 bases, leaving 12 bases between them. The V gene's germline CDR1 is SQVTM and CDR2 ANQGSEA. The CDR3 spells CSVEAGEGPQHF. In nucleotides, the CDR3 is TGCAGCGTTGAGGCAGGGGAAGGGCCCCAGCATTTT.

The chain has TRBV7-2 and TRBJ1-2; D possibly corresponds to TRBD1 (5 bases). V dropped 5 bases and J dropped 5 bases, with 9 bases sitting between them. In germline, CDR1 is SGHTA, CDR2 FQGNSA. This CDR3 region has 12 residues. This CDR3 reads CASSIDRYGYTF. The CDR3 bases are TGTGCCAGCAGCATCGACAGATATGGCTACACCTTC. Looking up the rest from reference TRBV7-2 and TRBJ1-2 gives the full variable domain: GAGVSQSPSNKVTEKGKDVELRCDPISGHTALYWYRQSLGQGLEFLIYFQGNSAPDKSGLPSDRFSAERTGGSVSTLTIQRTQQEDSAVYLCASSIDRYGYTFGSGTRLTVV.

The V gene is TRBV6-5, the J gene TRBJ1-1; D may be TRBD1 (5 bases). The CDR3 runs 13 residues. The V and J ends lost 6 bases and 0 bases respectively, with 8 bases between them. The germline V gene has CDR1 MNHEY and CDR2 SVGAGI. CDR3 coding DNA: TGTGCCAGCAGCGGACAAGTGAACACTGAAGCTTTCTTT. Encoded protein: CASSGQVNTEAFF.

In nucleotides, the CDR3 is TGTGCCAGCAGTTTATCCCTAAATGAGCAGTTCTTC. This encodes CASSLSLNEQFF. J is TRBJ2-1 and V is TRBV27; D remains ambiguous. The CDR3 loop spans 12 amino acids. Trimming shortened V by 0 bases and J by 7 bases, and 4 bases separated the two germline ends. The V gene's germline CDR1 is MNHEY and CDR2 SMNVEV (reference sequence).

This chain links TRBV6-2 or TRBV6-3 with TRBJ2-3; possible D gene TRBD1, 6 bases. Per the germline V gene, CDR1 is MNHEY and CDR2 is SVGEGT. The CDR3 loop spans 14 amino acids. V lost 5 bases to trimming and J lost 2 bases, with 11 bases between them. CDR3 loop: CASSTRDNTDTQYF. In DNA, the CDR3 is TGTGCCAGCAGTACCCGGGACAACACAGATACGCAGTATTTT.

The V and J genes are TRBV9 and TRBJ2-2; possibly TRBD2 for D (5 bases). The CDR3 is made up of 15 amino acids. Trimming stripped 0 bases from V and 6 bases from J, with 12 bases between. Looked up from germline, CDR1 is SGDLS and CDR2 is YYNGEE. CDR3 region: CASSVAFSGAGELFF. CDR3 DNA sequence: TGTGCCAGCAGCGTAGCTTTCTCCGGGGCCGGGGAGCTGTTTTTT. Together with reference TRBV9 and TRBJ2-2, the CDR3 gives the full variable domain: DSGVTQTPKHLITATGQRVTLRCSPRSGDLSVYWYQQSLDQGLQFLIQYYNGEERAKGNILERFSAQQFPDLHSELNLSSLELGDSALYFCASSVAFSGAGELFFGEGSRLTVL.

The chain's CDR3 is CASSPSSGSLSNNEQFF. The CDR3 nucleotides are TGTGCCAGCTCACCGAGTAGCGGGAGTCTCTCGAACAATGAGCAGTTCTTC. The chain joins TRBV18 to TRBJ2-1, with TRBD2 identical over 9 bases. The CDR3 is 17 residues long. Germline V gene sequence: CDR1 KGHSH, CDR2 LQKENI. The V and J ends lost 3 bases and 5 bases, in that order; junction bases with no gene match: 11.